Presented here are 16 T cell receptor beta chains from one specimen sequenced in a study of cytomegalovirus exposure and HLA in healthy donors. 60 Vbeta and 13 Jbeta primers were used in PCR. Clones were read by immunoSEQ multiplex PCR, and TCRdb kept only the in-frame ones, dropping some. Here the sample spans over 150,000 clones, approximately 80% being singletons. Sequencing was performed on PBMCs. These receptors were collected from a man aged 25 to 45 in good health and CMV-seropositive.

The chain is built from TRBV30 and TRBJ2-1; a weak D match, TRBD2 (5 bases). This CDR3 has 15 amino acids. Trimming pared 2 bases from V and 1 base from J, leaving 12 bases between. In germline, CDR1 is GTSNPN, CDR2 SVGIG (reference sequence). The CDR3 loop is CAWSKDYRSYNEQFF. The DNA of the CDR3 is TGTGCCTGGAGTAAAGACTACCGATCCTACAATGAGCAGTTCTTC.

CDR3 sequence (DNA): TGTGCCAGCAGTTTAGCGGGACTAGCGCCACTCGGGTCCTACAATGAGCAGTTCTTC. Translating gives CASSLAGLAPLGSYNEQFF. J is TRBJ2-1 and V is TRBV28; TRBD2 aligns across 10 bases. Germline V gives CDR1 MDHEN, CDR2 SYDVKM. The V segment lost 2 bases and the J segment 1 base; nucleotides outside the gene matches: 11. The CDR3 length is 19 residues.

CDR3 loop: CASSLEDQNEQFF. Written as DNA, the CDR3 is TGTGCCAGCAGTTTGGAGGACCAAAATGAGCAGTTCTTC. V gene TRBV28 combines with J gene TRBJ2-1; tentative D call: TRBD2 (5 bases). CDR1 and CDR2 (germline): MDHEN, SYDVKM. The CDR3 spans 13 residues. V lost 3 bases and J lost 7, with 10 bases in between.

V gene TRBV6-1 combines with J gene TRBJ2-7; D might be TRBD2 (5 bases). V lost 7 bases and J lost 2, with 9 bases in between. CDR3 length: 12 residues. The germline V gene encodes CDR1 MNHNS and CDR2 SASEGT. CDR3 amino acids: CASTRGAYEQYF. The CDR3, as DNA: TGTGCCAGCACCCGGGGTGCCTACGAGCAGTACTTC.

The rearrangement uses TRBV6-5 and TRBJ2-5; the D gene is possibly TRBD1 (6 bases). Germline V gives CDR1 MNHEY, CDR2 SVGAGI. The CDR3 is 15 amino acids. V was clipped by 5 bases and J by 2 bases, with 15 bases between them. The CDR3 bases are TGTGCCAGCAGTCCCATGGACAGCTCGCAAGAGACCCAGTACTTC. It codes for CASSPMDSSQETQYF.

The gene calls are TRBV28 and TRBJ1-2; D might be TRBD1 (5 bases). Germline-derived CDR1 and CDR2 are MDHEN and SYDVKM. The germline V and J ends were trimmed by 10 bases and 3 bases, with 9 bases remaining between them. This CDR3 spans 11 amino acids. The CDR3: CATQGDYGYTF. As DNA, the CDR3 is TGTGCCACCCAAGGGGACTATGGCTACACCTTC.

CDR3 region: CASSLVSGGDGYF. The CDR3 DNA reads TGCGCCAGCAGCTTGGTCTCGGGGGGAGACGGGTACTTC. The chain links TRBV5-1 to TRBJ2-4; 7 nucleotides align to TRBD2. The CDR3 loop spans 13 amino acids. The trim removed 0 bases at V and 15 bases at J, leaving 9 bases unmatched. Germline V gene lookup returns CDR1 SGHRS and CDR2 YFSETQ.

This clone was seen once. This rearrangement joins TRBV5-6 to TRBJ1-5, with 10 bases that match TRBD1. The trim removed 4 bases at V and 6 bases at J, leaving 10 bases unmatched. Germline CDR1 reads SGHDT; CDR2 reads YYEEEE. The length of the CDR3 is 16 residues. The CDR3 region has the DNA TGTGCCAGCAGCAACACCCGACAGGGGGCCGGTCAGCCCCAGCATTTT. It specifies CASSNTRQGAGQPQHF.

This sequence joins TRBV5-6 and TRBJ1-1, with D uncertain. Germline assignment: CDR1 SGHDT and CDR2 YYEEEE. V was pared by 0 bases and J by 1 base, with 10 bases between. The CDR3 consists of 15 residues. The CDR3 DNA is TGTGCCAGCAGCTTGGGGGTAGAGGCGAACACTGAAGCTTTCTTT. It translates to CASSLGVEANTEAFF.

This chain joins TRBV15 and TRBJ2-5, with D tentatively TRBD2 (6 bases). Germline V gene sequence: CDR1 LNHNV, CDR2 YYDKDF (reference sequence). Trimming cost V 5 bases and J 2 bases, with 9 bases left between them. This CDR3 has 13 residues. CDR3 coding DNA: TGTGCCACCAGCGGGGACTTGCAAGAGACCCAGTACTTC. Encoded protein: CATSGDLQETQYF.

This clone has a single count. The rearrangement joins TRBV7-3 to TRBJ2-5, with 9 bases that match TRBD2. This CDR3 has 14 amino acids. V dropped 5 bases and J dropped 4; count of bases not matched to a gene: 5. Germline-derived CDR1 and CDR2 are SGHTA and FQGTGA. The CDR3 DNA follows: TGTGCCAGCAGCCTTAGCGGGAGCGGAGAGACCCAGTACTTC. Amino acids: CASSLSGSGETQYF.

The chain combines TRBV4-1 with TRBJ2-1; 11 nucleotides line up with TRBD2. CDR3 size: 15 residues. Losses at the gene ends were 0 bases for V and 9 bases for J; bases not matched to a gene: 4. Germline V gene lookup returns CDR1 MGHRA and CDR2 YSYEKL. CDR3 sequence: CASSQDGLAGGEQFF. The CDR3 nucleotides are TGCGCCAGCAGCCAAGACGGCCTAGCGGGAGGTGAGCAGTTCTTC.

V usage is TRBV19 and J usage is TRBJ2-1; the D gene is possibly TRBD2 (6 bases). Germline V gene sequence: CDR1 LNHDA, CDR2 SQIVND (reference sequence). V was cut by 4 bases and J by 7 bases, with 11 bases left in between. The CDR3 contains 13 residues. CDR3 sequence: CASSTILANEQFF. The CDR3, as DNA: TGTGCCAGTAGTACAATACTAGCAAATGAGCAGTTCTTC.

The chain recombines TRBV5-1 with TRBJ2-2, with unresolved D. CDR3 length: 17 amino acids. Trimming took 4 bases from V and 2 from J, leaving 18 bases between them. Germline assignment: CDR1 SGHRS and CDR2 YFSETQ. The CDR3 DNA sequence: TGCGCCAGCAGCCCCGTGGCCGATACCCCCAACACCGGGGAGCTGTTTTTT. It specifies CASSPVADTPNTGELFF.

This clone has just one count. V and J are TRBV4-1 and TRBJ1-4; a weak D match, TRBD1 (6 bases). Trimming left V 6 bases short and J 2 bases short, with 13 bases between. Germline V CDR1 and CDR2: MGHRA, YSYEKL. The CDR3 extends over 15 amino acids. The CDR3 sequence: CASRLQGLTNEKLFF. As DNA, the CDR3 is TGCGCCAGCAGACTACAGGGCCTCACTAATGAAAAACTGTTTTTT.

V gene TRBV4-1 combines with J gene TRBJ2-2; unclear D gene. CDR1 MGHRA and CDR2 YSYEKL come from the germline V gene. The CDR3 spans 17 residues. Deletions cut 4 bases from V and 1 base from J, with 16 bases between. CDR3 loop: CASSPHFSRENTGELFF. In DNA, the CDR3 is TGCGCCAGCAGCCCTCATTTTAGTCGAGAGAACACCGGGGAGCTGTTTTTT.